The rows below give T cell receptor beta chains drawn from one sample of a study of T-cell memory formation after mild COVID-19. TCRdb fed the 5' RACE reads into MiXCR, producing one record per CDR3 protein. This table holds roughly 580,000 distinct CDR3 sequences, under 20% found once. Input material: PBMCs or a T cell subset sorted from them (not recorded which). These receptors were taken from an adult woman who had mild COVID-19 (a few samples of this study predate the infection). Cell type and time point are not known. Each CDR3 is given with its conserved first and last residue. Each record gives: J gene, V gene, CDR3 protein.

j_call: TRBJ1-5; v_call: TRBV7-9; cdr3_aa: CASSQVGQGNQPQHF
j_call: TRBJ2-1; v_call: TRBV9; cdr3_aa: CASSVGTSSYNEQFF
j_call: TRBJ2-2; v_call: TRBV5-1; cdr3_aa: CASSRWGRTSGNTGELFF
j_call: TRBJ1-2; v_call: TRBV4-1; cdr3_aa: CASSQYPPDGYTF
j_call: TRBJ2-7; v_call: TRBV29-1; cdr3_aa: CSVASYRGGQNEQYF
j_call: TRBJ2-1; v_call: TRBV7-8; cdr3_aa: CASSLSGIRNEQFF
j_call: TRBJ2-5; v_call: TRBV7-2; cdr3_aa: CASSLGVAGRQETQYF
j_call: TRBJ1-6; v_call: TRBV4-1; cdr3_aa: CASSQGAAGSSSPLHF
j_call: TRBJ2-3; v_call: TRBV28; cdr3_aa: CASSGQGGSDTQYF
j_call: TRBJ1-1; v_call: TRBV12-3/TRBV12-4; cdr3_aa: CASSLAGGGDTEAFF
j_call: TRBJ2-1; v_call: TRBV4-2; cdr3_aa: CASGGLAGDEQFF
j_call: TRBJ1-5; v_call: TRBV3-1; cdr3_aa: CASSLSASGRNQPQHF
j_call: TRBJ2-1; v_call: TRBV4-2; cdr3_aa: CASSQVRSADSYNEQFF
j_call: TRBJ2-7; v_call: TRBV18; cdr3_aa: CASSPDSIYEQYF
j_call: TRBJ2-3; v_call: TRBV12-2; cdr3_aa: CASPLETGGCLTDTQYF
j_call: TRBJ2-2; v_call: TRBV6-5; cdr3_aa: CASSIAGGNTGELFF
j_call: TRBJ2-3; v_call: TRBV5-4; cdr3_aa: CASSLWSGVASDTQYF
j_call: TRBJ2-7; v_call: TRBV7-9; cdr3_aa: CASSLPTENPYEQYF
j_call: TRBJ2-7; v_call: TRBV14; cdr3_aa: CASSQGGTGTAAYF
j_call: TRBJ2-7; v_call: TRBV27; cdr3_aa: CASGIISYEQYF
j_call: TRBJ2-6; v_call: TRBV5-1; cdr3_aa: CASSPTASGANVLTF
j_call: TRBJ2-5; v_call: TRBV30; cdr3_aa: CAWSGGTFPNF
j_call: TRBJ2-7; v_call: TRBV6-6; cdr3_aa: CASADREDYEQYF
j_call: TRBJ2-7; v_call: TRBV5-1; cdr3_aa: CASSLTGSSYEQYF
j_call: TRBJ2-1; v_call: TRBV5-1; cdr3_aa: CASSWNAGPYNEQFF
j_call: TRBJ2-3; v_call: TRBV7-2; cdr3_aa: CASSLGRDRGVTDTQYF
j_call: TRBJ1-4; v_call: TRBV9; cdr3_aa: CASSVGGAREKLFF
j_call: TRBJ2-3; v_call: TRBV7-6; cdr3_aa: CASSLGARALDTQYF
j_call: TRBJ2-5; v_call: TRBV27; cdr3_aa: CASSSWGSAEETQYF
j_call: TRBJ2-4; v_call: TRBV4-3; cdr3_aa: CASSQSLFSGTENIQYF
j_call: TRBJ2-3; v_call: TRBV7-6; cdr3_aa: CASSPLAEGTDTQYF
j_call: TRBJ2-7; v_call: TRBV4-1; cdr3_aa: CASSRGASGGAYEQYF
j_call: TRBJ1-2; v_call: TRBV14; cdr3_aa: CASSQDSFVGYGYTF
j_call: TRBJ1-2; v_call: TRBV3-1; cdr3_aa: CASSHSRLATYGYTF
j_call: TRBJ2-1; v_call: TRBV20-1; cdr3_aa: CSARDHGSAYNEQFF
j_call: TRBJ1-5; v_call: TRBV7-9; cdr3_aa: CASSRGQNQPQHF
j_call: TRBJ2-1; v_call: TRBV7-9; cdr3_aa: CAGSAYNEQFF
j_call: TRBJ2-5; v_call: TRBV5-1; cdr3_aa: CASSLGGLADTETQYF
j_call: TRBJ2-1; v_call: TRBV29-1; cdr3_aa: CSVEVQGAWNEQFF
j_call: TRBJ2-1; v_call: TRBV6-2/TRBV6-3; cdr3_aa: CASSYLGVAVSYNEQFF
j_call: TRBJ1-4; v_call: TRBV20-1; cdr3_aa: CSADTGTPGGKLFF
j_call: TRBJ2-6; v_call: TRBV11-1; cdr3_aa: CASRARGLVSGANVLTF
j_call: TRBJ2-1; v_call: TRBV4-2; cdr3_aa: CASSQDRGANNEQFF
j_call: TRBJ2-1; v_call: TRBV6-5; cdr3_aa: CASSYLAGSSYNEQFF
j_call: TRBJ2-3; v_call: TRBV12-3/TRBV12-4; cdr3_aa: CASSFQTSSDTQYF
j_call: TRBJ2-5; v_call: TRBV12-3/TRBV12-4; cdr3_aa: CASSLALTSGSQETQYF